A single sample is the source of the 11 T cell receptor beta chains below, sequenced in a study of OX40 agonist ivuxolimab in advanced cancers. Clones were read by immunoSEQ multiplex PCR, and TCRdb kept only the in-frame ones, dropping some. The data contain roughly 70,000 clones, approximately 80% of them singletons. The specimen comprised CD4+ or CD8+ T cells sorted from blood, sampled in a trial of the OX40 agonist ivuxolimab. The receptor source for this set is an adult with an advanced solid tumor such as melanoma, head and neck, liver or kidney cancer.

The chain employs TRBV4-2 and TRBJ2-7, with D unresolved. The CDR3 runs to 18 residues. Looked up from germline, CDR1 is LGHNA and CDR2 is YNFKEQ. Trimming cost V 2 bases and J 0 bases, with 20 bases left between them. The CDR3 here is CASSQSLGQEISSYEQYF. CDR3 nucleotides: TGTGCCAGCAGCCAATCCCTAGGTCAGGAAATAAGCTCCTACGAGCAGTACTTC.

The chain carries TRBV18 and TRBJ2-7; D may correspond to TRBD1 or TRBD2 (5 bases each). The V end was cut by 3 bases, the J end by 9 bases, with 18 bases between. This CDR3 spans 14 amino acids. Germline CDR1 reads KGHSH; CDR2 reads LQKENI. This chain's CDR3 is CASSPWGKLTGQYF. The CDR3 DNA reads as TGTGCCAGCTCACCCTGGGGGAAACTTACGGGGCAGTACTTC.

CDR3 sequence: CAWSATGPETQYF. The CDR3 DNA sequence: TGTGCCTGGAGTGCGACAGGCCCGGAGACCCAGTACTTC. The chain is built from TRBV30 and TRBJ2-5; weak D call: TRBD1 (6 bases). The ends were cut back, 1 base at V and 5 bases at J, with 11 bases in the middle. CDR1 and CDR2 from the germline V gene are GTSNPN and SVGIG (reference sequence). The CDR3 consists of 13 residues.

This chain links TRBV5-3 with TRBJ2-1; D is uncertain. TRBV5-3 is treated as an ORF (open reading frame) with a function not yet certain. CDR3 length: 13 residues. The V and J ends lost 4 bases and 7 bases respectively, with 12 bases between them. The CDR3 DNA reads as TGTGCCAGAAGCCCCCGAATAAGGAATGAGCAGTTCTTC. Translated, it gives CARSPRIRNEQFF.

The chain carries TRBV5-3 and TRBJ1-1; 7 bases are a match to TRBD1. Being an ORF, TRBV5-3 has a function that is uncertain. This CDR3 spans 14 amino acids. V dropped 4 bases and J dropped 7; count of bases not matched to a gene: 10. The CDR3 DNA is TGTGCCAGAAGCCCGAGAGGGGGCAAGGATGAAGCTTTCTTT. It is translated as CARSPRGGKDEAFF.

The V gene is TRBV27, the J gene TRBJ1-5; the D is unclear. CDR1 and CDR2 (germline): MNHEY, SMNVEV (reference sequence). Between the trimmed V and J ends, which lost 8 bases and 8 bases, there was a span of 13 bases. The CDR3 spans 12 residues. The CDR3 region has the DNA TGTGCCAGCGCTGCTCTGGGGAAGCCCCAGCATTTT. Its translation: CASAALGKPQHF.

A single count supports this clone. The genes are TRBV5-4 and TRBJ1-1; D possibly corresponds to TRBD1 (5 bases). V lost 0 bases and J lost 1, with 10 bases in between. The CDR3 is made up of 15 amino acids. Germline V gene sequence: CDR1 SGHNT, CDR2 YYREEE (reference sequence). The CDR3 reads CASSLGGGGNTEAFF. In nucleotides, the CDR3 is TGTGCCAGCAGCTTGGGCGGGGGAGGGAACACTGAAGCTTTCTTT.

V and J are TRBV30 and TRBJ1-6; 8 nucleotides match TRBD1. CDR3 length equals 15 residues. Losses at the gene ends were 4 bases for V and 13 bases for J; bases not matched to a gene: 15. The V gene's germline CDR1 is GTSNPN and CDR2 SVGIG (reference sequence). CDR3 in amino acids: CAWTPGRGRMSPLHF. The CDR3 nucleotides read TGTGCCTGGACCCCCGGCAGGGGGCGGATGAGTCCCCTCCACTTT.

The chain combines TRBV6-5 with TRBJ1-1; D not resolved. The germline CDR1 and CDR2 sequences are MNHEY and SVGAGI. This CDR3 region has 12 residues. The V end was cut by 6 bases, the J end by 3 bases, with 8 bases between. This CDR3 reads CASRGRYTEAFF. The CDR3 DNA follows: TGTGCCAGCAGAGGACGGTACACTGAAGCTTTCTTT.

The chain is built from TRBV9 and TRBJ2-5; 7 positions agree with TRBD2. CDR3 length equals 14 residues. With V trimmed by 3 bases and J by 9 bases, 11 bases remained unmatched. Germline CDR1 and CDR2: SGDLS and YYNGEE. The CDR3 DNA reads TGTGCCAGCAGCGCCGGGACTACAACGGAGGCCCAGTACTTC. Protein: CASSAGTTTEAQYF.

The CDR3 reads CATSRNHNNEQFF. CDR3 nucleotide sequence: TGTGCCACCAGCAGAAACCACAACAATGAGCAGTTCTTC. The rearrangement joins TRBV15 to TRBJ2-1; D remains unclear. V lost 2 bases and J lost 5, with 7 bases in between. Per germline, CDR1 LNHNV and CDR2 YYDKDF (reference sequence). The CDR3 sequence is 13 residues long.